These 10 T cell receptor beta chains originate from one sample sequenced in a study of tumor-infiltrating lymphocytes in primary liver carcinoma. Investigators took RNA and DNA out together from roughly 18-30 mg of unsorted bulk tissue. TCR beta cDNA was made from 450 to 550 ng total RNA with a constant-region primer. Slightly modified ARM-PCR, run as three nested multiplex PCR rounds, produced the TCR beta libraries. TRBV1-TRBV30 forward primers and a C-beta reverse primer were used in the first two PCR rounds, which each ran for about 11 cycles. Via MiXCR, TCRdb re-called the multiplex PCR reads, giving one row per CDR3 protein. Of approximately 99,000 distinct CDR3 sequences in the sample, about three quarters were seen once. Source material: liver tumor tissue from sampling region 5. The subset denotes: tumor region T5, tumor centre. All receptors derive from a woman aged 60-75 years with primary liver carcinoma and hepatitis B virus infection.

This clonotype appeared once. Given a much more abundant clone one base away, this may be a read error. The gene calls are TRBV28 and TRBJ2-7, with D tentatively TRBD1 or TRBD2 (6 bases each). This CDR3 region has 13 residues. From germline, CDR1 is MDHEN and CDR2 SYDVKM. The chain's CDR3 is CVTTSGAGYEQYF. The CDR3, as DNA: TGTGTCACAACTTCGGGGGCTGGCTACGAGCAGTACTTC.

At least ten counts were recorded for this clonotype. V usage is TRBV10-1 and J usage is TRBJ2-2, with 8 bases fitting TRBD2. Looked up from germline, CDR1 is WNHNN and CDR2 is SYGVQD (reference sequence). The CDR3 is made up of 14 amino acids. V trimming: 4 bases; J trimming: 4 bases; junction bases outside the gene matches: 2. This CDR3 is CASSVAGGTGELFF. As DNA, the CDR3 is TGCGCCAGCAGTGTTGCGGGAGGCACCGGGGAGCTGTTTTTT.

For this clonotype: This clone may be a read error of a much larger clone one base away. The chain is built from TRBV5-1 and TRBJ2-5; 8 bases line up with TRBD2. Looked up from germline, CDR1 is SGHRS and CDR2 is YFSETQ. The CDR3 is 15 residues long. V lost 4 bases to trimming and J lost 7 bases; unmatched junction nucleotides: 12. The CDR3 bases are TGCGCCAGCAGCCAATCCGGGACTAGGTATGTGACCCAGTACTTC. Amino acids: CASSQSGTRYVTQYF.

With regard to this clonotype: This may come from a read error, since a much larger clone is one base off. The rearrangement joins TRBV6-1 to TRBJ1-5, with 9 bases that match TRBD1. The CDR3 totals 15 residues. Per germline, CDR1 MNHNS and CDR2 SASEGT. CDR3 DNA sequence: TGTGCCAGCAGGCTGACAGGGGGTAGCAATCAGTCCCAGCATTTT. The encoded protein is CASRLTGGSNQSQHF.

Remarks on this clonotype: Just one base apart from a much larger clone, this may be a read error. This chain uses TRBV28 with TRBJ1-5; unclear D gene. Between the trimmed V and J ends, which lost 3 bases and 10 bases, there was a span of 13 bases. The CDR3 runs 13 residues. Germline CDR1 is MDHEN and CDR2 is SYDVKM. In DNA, the CDR3 is TGTGCCAGCAGTTTTGGAGGTATCTTTCCCCAGCATTTT. Protein: CASSFGGIFPQHF. Together with reference TRBV28 and TRBJ1-5, the CDR3 gives the full variable domain: DVKVTQSSRYLVKRTGEKVFLECVQDMDHENMFWYRQDPGLGLRLIYFSYDVKMKEKGDIPEGYSVSREKKERFSLILESASTNQTSMYLCASSFGGIFPQHFGDGTRLSIL.

Points on this clonotype: The junction departs from germline at one end; a sequencing error may be responsible. The rearrangement uses TRBV28 and TRBJ2-7; D is undetermined. The CDR3 has 11 amino acids. Germline V gene lookup returns CDR1 MDHEN and CDR2 SYDVKM. The CDR3 reads CACRLLHEQYF. The CDR3, as DNA: TGTGCCTGCAGGCTTCTCCACGAGCAGTACTTC.

The V gene is TRBV11-2, the J gene TRBJ2-2; D call uncertain. The length of the CDR3 is 14 residues. Germline CDR1 and CDR2: SGHAT and FQNNGV. The V end lost 5 bases, the J end lost 6 bases, and 13 bases lay between the germline ends. CDR3 nucleotide sequence: TGTGCCAGCAGCATTTATAGATTCGCCGGGGAGCTGTTTTTT. Translation: CASSIYRFAGELFF.

This clonotype was counted once. This CDR3 fails to terminate in the conserved phenylalanine or tryptophan, so it likely reflects a read error. This chain joins TRBV10-2 and TRBJ1-2; D not resolved. The V end lost 6 bases, the J end lost 6 bases, and 14 bases lay between the germline ends. Germline CDR1 and CDR2: WSHSY and SAAADI. CDR3 size: 13 residues. The CDR3 DNA is TGCGCCAGCAGCCCCGCCGGTGGTGATGGCTACACCATC. It encodes CASSPAGGDGYTI.

CDR3 loop: CASSSQGPTTEQYF. The CDR3 nucleotides read TGCGCCAGCAGCTCACAGGGGCCCACTACCGAGCAGTACTTC. The chain has TRBV5-1 and TRBJ2-7; TRBD1 matches at 7 bases. This CDR3 has 14 amino acids. The germline CDR1 and CDR2 sequences are SGHRS and YFSETQ. V lost 3 bases and J lost 6; bases outside the gene matches: 9.

As for this clonotype: One end of the junction varies from germline; a read error may be responsible. The chain is built from TRBV29-1 and TRBJ1-3; 7 positions agree with TRBD1. The CDR3 consists of 17 residues. In germline, CDR1 is SQVTM, CDR2 ANQGSEA. The CDR3 region has the DNA TGCAGTGTTGGGGGCCATTCGAGTCAGGGGGATGGAAACACCATATATTTT. It specifies CSVGGHSSQGDGNTIYF. Variable domain in full (rest from reference TRBV29-1 and TRBJ1-3): SAVISQKPSRDICQRGTSLTIQCQVDSQVTMMFWYRQQPGQSLTLIATANQGSEATYESGFVIDKFPISRPNLTFSTLTVSNMSPEDSSIYLCSVGGHSSQGDGNTIYFGEGSWLTVV.